This TCR beta chain was profiled in a study of blood T cells in healthy people across ages. Findings and caveats of the study: Per million T cells, TCR beta diversity dropped roughly linearly as age increased. It was found that TCR beta diversity correlated strongly with the percentage of naive T cells.

Concerning this clonotype: Its target is unknown.

Together with a sample-barcoded 5' primer, a J-beta primer mix was included in a second PCR lasting roughly 6 to 12 cycles. TCRdb analysed the 5' RACE reads with MiXCR anew, one entry per CDR3 protein. This table holds 1.8 million or so distinct CDR3 sequences, about two fifths found once. V trimming: 6 bases; J trimming: 7 bases; junction bases outside the gene matches: 16. The CDR3 sequence is 16 residues long. The receptor comes from a human donor in good health. This sequence joins TRBV12-3 or TRBV12-4 and TRBJ2-5; the match to TRBD2 covers 8 bases. Sequenced: blood. This CDR3 reads CASSHGGAGESGTQYF. In nucleotides, the CDR3 is TGTGCCAGCAGCCACGGGGGGGCAGGGGAGTCGGGGACCCAGTACTTC.